The entry below gives a single T cell receptor (beta chain) sequence along with its context. What this receptor recognizes is not known. One base away there is no much larger clone; base qualities are not given. CDR1 ENHRY and CDR2 SYGVKD were looked up in the germline V gene. V and J lose 4 bases and 1 base, and a span of 10 bases separates them. The CDR3 covers 14 residues, taking in both the cysteine and the phenylalanine. The sequence is cut down to CDR3 DNA, 42 bases in frame from base 1. Collaborating institutions collected whole blood in K2EDTA tubes following their own protocols. For TCRbeta analysis, collaborators shipped samples as frozen whole blood, isolated PBMCs, or DNA extracted from either of those sample types. TCRbeta CDR3 regions were amplified from genomic DNA using the immunoSEQ Assay, a bias-controlled multiplex PCR. In the paper's pipeline: Within the assay, amplification of reference gene primers was used to estimate how many nucleated cells each sample contained. To quantify the absolute abundance of each unique TCRbeta CDR3 rearrangement, sequence reads were collapsed and filtered. For each sample, productive Simpson clonality was calculated by taking the square root of Simpson's diversity index across productive rearrangements. TCRdb took over this immuneACCESS table, retaining in-frame rearrangements with V and J assigned. Such tables are incomplete; in checked studies, under half of the missing clones stem from an unresolved V gene, and the remainder is unexplained. V, J and clone size are those of that table, while D and trimming were read from the DNA. The sample yields about 250,000 clones; around 83% were counted once. Roughly 8.8% of the sample is held by the ten biggest clonotypes.

This sample stems from a study of blood T cell repertoires in COVID-19 (TCRdb year 2020). A note on the overall study: Samples from collaborators originated in the United States, Italy and Spain and spanned both the acute and convalescent phases of COVID-19. The prospective study material was composed of cDNA or gDNA derived from T cells, B-cell-depleted T cells, or PBMCs. HLA class I and class II types, where available, came from metadata supplied by the sample provider rather than from assay-based typing. The sample metadata nearly always contained a de-identified subject ID, COVID-19 status, age in years and sex. The repertoires were released in a freely available public database meant as a resource for research on the immune response to SARS-CoV-2. Samples were obtained from the ongoing ImmuneRACE study (first 160 participants) and from about 1,300 subjects provided by 6 global collaborators. Subjects who had been exposed to COVID-19, were actively infected with it, or had recovered from it provided the deeply sampled blood TCRbeta repertoires that made up the dataset. What the authors observed across the whole study: How much clinical and demographic metadata was included differed by source and by participant, and the metadata was provided uncurated.

Sequencing was performed on peripheral blood. The chain uses TRBV10-3 and TRBJ1-1; TRBD1 might be the D gene, on 5 matching bases. The source is a man between 35 and 55 years old with active or convalescent COVID-19. The base sequence is TGTGCCATCAGTGTTGCCCAGGGGAACACTGAAGCTTTCTTT. It translates as CAISVAQGNTEAFF.